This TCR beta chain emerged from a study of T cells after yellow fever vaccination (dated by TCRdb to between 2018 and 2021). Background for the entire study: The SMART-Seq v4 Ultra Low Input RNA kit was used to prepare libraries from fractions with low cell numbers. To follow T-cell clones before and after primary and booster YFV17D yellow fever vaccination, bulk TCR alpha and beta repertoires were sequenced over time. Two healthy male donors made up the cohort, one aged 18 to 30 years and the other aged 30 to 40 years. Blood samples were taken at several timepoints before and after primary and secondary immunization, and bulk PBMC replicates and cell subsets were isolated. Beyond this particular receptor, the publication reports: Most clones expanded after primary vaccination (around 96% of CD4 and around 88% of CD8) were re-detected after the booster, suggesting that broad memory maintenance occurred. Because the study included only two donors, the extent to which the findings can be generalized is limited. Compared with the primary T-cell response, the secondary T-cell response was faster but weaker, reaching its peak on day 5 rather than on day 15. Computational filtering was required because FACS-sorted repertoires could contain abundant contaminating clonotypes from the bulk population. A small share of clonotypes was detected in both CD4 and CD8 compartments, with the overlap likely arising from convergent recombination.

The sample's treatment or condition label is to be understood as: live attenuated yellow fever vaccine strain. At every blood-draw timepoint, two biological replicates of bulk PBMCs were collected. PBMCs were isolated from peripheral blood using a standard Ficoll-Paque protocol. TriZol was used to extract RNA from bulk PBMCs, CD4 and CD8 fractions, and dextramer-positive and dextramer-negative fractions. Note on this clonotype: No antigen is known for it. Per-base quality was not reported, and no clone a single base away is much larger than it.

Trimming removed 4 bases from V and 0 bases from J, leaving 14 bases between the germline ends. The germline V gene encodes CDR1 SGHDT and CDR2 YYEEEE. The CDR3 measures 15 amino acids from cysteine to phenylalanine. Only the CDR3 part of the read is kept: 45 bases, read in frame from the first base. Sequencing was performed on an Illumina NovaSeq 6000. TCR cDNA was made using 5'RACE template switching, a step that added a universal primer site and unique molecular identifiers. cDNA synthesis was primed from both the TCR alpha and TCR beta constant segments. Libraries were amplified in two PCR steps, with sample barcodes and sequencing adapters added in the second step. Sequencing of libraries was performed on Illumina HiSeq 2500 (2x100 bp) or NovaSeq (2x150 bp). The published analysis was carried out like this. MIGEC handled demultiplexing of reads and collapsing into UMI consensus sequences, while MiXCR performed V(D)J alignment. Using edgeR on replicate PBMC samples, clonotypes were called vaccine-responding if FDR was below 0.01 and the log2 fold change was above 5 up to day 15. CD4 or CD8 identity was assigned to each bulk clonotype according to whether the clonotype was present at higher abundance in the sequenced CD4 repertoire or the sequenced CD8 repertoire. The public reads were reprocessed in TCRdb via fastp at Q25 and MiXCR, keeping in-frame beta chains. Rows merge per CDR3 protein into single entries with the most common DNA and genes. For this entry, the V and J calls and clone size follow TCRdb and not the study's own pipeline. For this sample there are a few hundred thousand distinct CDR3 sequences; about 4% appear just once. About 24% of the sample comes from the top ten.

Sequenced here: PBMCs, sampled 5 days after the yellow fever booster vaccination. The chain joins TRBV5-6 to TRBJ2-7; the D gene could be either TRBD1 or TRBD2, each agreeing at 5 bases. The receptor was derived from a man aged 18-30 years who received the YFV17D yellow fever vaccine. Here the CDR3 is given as CASSLRPGSSYEQYF. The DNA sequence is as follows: TGTGCCAGCAGCCTTCGCCCAGGGAGCTCCTACGAGCAGTACTTC.